This entry is about one TCR beta chain. Its antigen remains unknown. A J-beta primer mix and a sample-barcoded 5' primer were used in a second PCR of roughly 7 to 12 cycles. Using its own MiXCR run on the 5' RACE reads, TCRdb lists one record per CDR3 protein. The sample has 700,000 to 1,000,000 distinct CDR3 sequences, around 45% seen once; the top ten hold around 21%. The data derive from a study of blood T cells in healthy people across ages. General study points: When set beside aged donors, long-lived donors presented more naive CD4+ cells and higher diversity.

The germline V gene encodes CDR1 SGHRS and CDR2 YFSETQ. The CDR3 covers 14 residues. Trimming removed 0 bases at V and 1 base at J, with 7 bases between. Researchers isolated at least 6 million PBMCs per sample. This clonotype originated in a man aged 55 to 70 in good health. The sequenced material came from blood. The genes are TRBV5-1 and TRBJ1-1; D ambiguous. The CDR3 region has the DNA TGCGCCAGCAGCTTGGGTACATCGAACACTGAAGCTTTCTTT. As protein: CASSLGTSNTEAFF.